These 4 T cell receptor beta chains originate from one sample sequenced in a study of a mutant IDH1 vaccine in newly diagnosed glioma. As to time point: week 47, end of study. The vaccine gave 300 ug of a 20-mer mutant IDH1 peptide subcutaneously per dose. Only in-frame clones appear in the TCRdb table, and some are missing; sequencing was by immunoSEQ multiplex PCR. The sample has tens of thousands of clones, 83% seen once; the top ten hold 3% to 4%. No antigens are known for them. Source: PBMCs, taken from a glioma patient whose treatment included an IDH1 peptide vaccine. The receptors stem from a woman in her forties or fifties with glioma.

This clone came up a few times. CDR3 protein: CASSLGQGTFLNTEAFF. DNA of the CDR3: TGTGCCAGCAGTTTGGGACAGGGTACCTTTTTGAACACTGAAGCTTTCTTT. The chain carries TRBV11-1 and TRBJ1-1; 9 nucleotides line up with TRBD1. The CDR3 is 17 residues long. Germline V gene lookup returns CDR1 SGHAT and CDR2 FQDESV (reference sequence). Losses at the gene ends were 6 bases for V and 0 bases for J; bases not matched to a gene: 11.

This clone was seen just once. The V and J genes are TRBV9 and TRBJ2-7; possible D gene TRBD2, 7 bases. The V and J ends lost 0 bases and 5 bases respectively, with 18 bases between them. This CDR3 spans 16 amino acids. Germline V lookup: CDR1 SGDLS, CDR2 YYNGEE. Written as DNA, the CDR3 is TGTGCCAGCAGCGTAGATCAAGGGGGGGTCGTCGACGAGCAGTACTTC. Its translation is CASSVDQGGVVDEQYF.

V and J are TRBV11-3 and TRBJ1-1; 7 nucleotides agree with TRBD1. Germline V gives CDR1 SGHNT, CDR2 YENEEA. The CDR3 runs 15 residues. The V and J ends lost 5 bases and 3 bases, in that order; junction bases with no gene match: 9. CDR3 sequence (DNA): TGTGCCAGCAGCGGTAAAGACAGGGATTACACTGAAGCTTTCTTT. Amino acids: CASSGKDRDYTEAFF.

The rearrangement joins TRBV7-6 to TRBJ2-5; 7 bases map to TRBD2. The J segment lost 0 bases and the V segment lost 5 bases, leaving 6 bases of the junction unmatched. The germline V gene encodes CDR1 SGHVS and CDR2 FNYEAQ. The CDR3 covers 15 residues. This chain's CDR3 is CASSLVGGYQETQYF. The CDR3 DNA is TGTGCCAGCAGCCTGGTGGGGGGGTACCAAGAGACCCAGTACTTC.